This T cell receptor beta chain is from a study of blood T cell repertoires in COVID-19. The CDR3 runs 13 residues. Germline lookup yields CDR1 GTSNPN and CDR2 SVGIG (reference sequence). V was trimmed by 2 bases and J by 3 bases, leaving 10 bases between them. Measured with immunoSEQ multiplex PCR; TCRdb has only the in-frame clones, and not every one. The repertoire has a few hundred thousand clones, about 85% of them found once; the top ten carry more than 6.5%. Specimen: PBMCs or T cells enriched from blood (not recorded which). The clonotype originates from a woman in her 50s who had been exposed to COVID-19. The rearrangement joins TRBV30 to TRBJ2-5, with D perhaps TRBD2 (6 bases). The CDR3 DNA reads TGTGCCTGGAGTACTGGGGGGAAAGAGACCCAGTACTTC. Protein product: CAWSTGGKETQYF.